The T cell receptor beta chain under discussion was sequenced for a study of T cell clonotyping in hematopoietic cell transplantation. General study results and limits: Few recipient clonotypes overlapped donors; over 95% were de novo at given depth. After transplant, recipient diversity fell while pathologically expanded clonotypes grew through day 180. Broader posttransplant TCR repertoire diversity was predicted by graft donor and pretransplant recipient Inverse Simpson Index values. No sorting was done, leaving CD4 and CD8 contributions mixed.

This CDR3 region has 12 residues. Per the germline V gene, CDR1 is SEHNR and CDR2 is FQNEAQ (reference sequence). V dropped 2 bases and J dropped 5 bases, with 6 bases sitting between them. Only in-frame clones appear in the TCRdb table, and some are missing; sequencing was by immunoSEQ multiplex PCR. The table lists 13,000 or so clones, 75% to 95% of them singletons. On this clone: Antigen unknown.

The chain joins TRBV7-9 to TRBJ1-2; unclear D gene. The sequencing input was peripheral blood mononuclear cells. This TCR was sampled from a young man in good health. Some clones in this sample may be carry-over from other donors' samples. The DNA of the CDR3 is TGTGCCAGCAGCTTACAACCGTATGGCTACACCTTC. It codes for CASSLQPYGYTF.